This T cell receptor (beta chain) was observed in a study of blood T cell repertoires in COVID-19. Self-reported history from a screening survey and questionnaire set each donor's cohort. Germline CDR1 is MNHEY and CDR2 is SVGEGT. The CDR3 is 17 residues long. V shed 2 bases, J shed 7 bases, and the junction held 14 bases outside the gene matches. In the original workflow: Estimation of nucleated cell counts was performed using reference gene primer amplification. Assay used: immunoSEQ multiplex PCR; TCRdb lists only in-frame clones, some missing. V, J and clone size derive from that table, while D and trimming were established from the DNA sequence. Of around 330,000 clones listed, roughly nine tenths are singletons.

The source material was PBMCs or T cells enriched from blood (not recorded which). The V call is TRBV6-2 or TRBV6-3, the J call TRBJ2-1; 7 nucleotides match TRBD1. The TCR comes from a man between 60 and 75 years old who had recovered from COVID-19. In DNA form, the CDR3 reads TGTGCCAGCAGTTACGCCAGACCGGGACAGAGAGTAAATGAGCAGTTCTTC. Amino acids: CASSYARPGQRVNEQFF.